This T cell receptor beta chain was sequenced for a study of regulatory T cells in long-lasting Graves disease. General study results and limits: It was possible that the small sample size reduced accuracy. Persistent patients shared more public clonotypes (2,741) than newly diagnosed patients (around 1,000).

Construction of TCR beta libraries relied on iRepertoire HTBI primers and on Arm-PCR targeting CDR3 regions. TCRdb re-analysed the multiplex PCR reads in MiXCR, keeping a single row per CDR3 protein. This table holds more than 300,000 distinct CDR3 sequences, around 15% found once. CDR1 SGHAT and CDR2 FQNNGV come from the germline V gene. Trimming took off 2 bases at V and 7 bases at J, with 8 bases between the two ends. This CDR3 comprises 13 residues. Notes on this clonotype: Its cognate antigen is unknown.

The time point denotes: newly diagnosed GD, antithyroid drugs for less than 3 months. The TCR library was made from RNA that had been extracted from PBMCs in TRIzol. American Thyroid Association guidelines defined how Graves' disease was diagnosed. The same sample was also studied in work on T cells in Graves' hyperthyroidism and ophthalmopathy. Per that paper: Those with hyperthyroidism were 18 to 65 years old, newly diagnosed, and ill for under 2 months.

This receptor was identified in a woman younger than 35 with Graves disease. V and J are TRBV11-2 and TRBJ2-2; D unresolved. This material consisted of peripheral blood mononuclear cells (PBMCs), taken at new diagnosis, from a patient treated with antithyroid drugs. The DNA for the CDR3 is TGTGCCAGCAGCTTACATACCCGCGGGGAGCTGTTTTTT. Translation: CASSLHTRGELFF.